One sample yielded the 28 T cell receptor beta chains listed below, sequenced in a study of identical twins. TCRdb ran MiXCR on the 5' RACE reads and lists one entry per CDR3 protein. The sample shows approximately 230,000 distinct CDR3 sequences, 5% to 7% of them seen only once. The same sample was also studied in work on T cells expressing NK-cell markers.

What was sequenced was CD8+ T cells sorted from blood. The receptors here all came from a woman aged 18-30 years in good health.

The V call is TRBV3-1, the J call TRBJ2-5; 9 bases align to TRBD2. This CDR3 contains 17 residues. Germline V gives CDR1 LGHDT, CDR2 YNNKEL (reference sequence). Germline trimming cut 10 bases from V and 3 bases from J; bases unmatched to any gene: 18. The CDR3 DNA is TGTGCCACCACGATTGGCTGGTCGACTAGCGGAGAAGAGACCCAGTACTTC. As protein: CATTIGWSTSGEETQYF.

Many counts were recorded for this clonotype. The chain combines TRBV5-5 with TRBJ2-2; TRBD1 is a possible D gene (5 bases). In germline, CDR1 is SGHKS, CDR2 YYEKEE (reference sequence). The V end lost 0 bases, the J end lost 7 bases, and 10 bases lay between the germline ends. The length of the CDR3 is 14 residues. The CDR3 nucleotides are TGTGCCAGCAGCTTGGAGGGGTCGGGCGGGGAGCTGTTTTTT. Encoded protein: CASSLEGSGGELFF.

The rearrangement uses TRBV5-6 and TRBJ2-3; TRBD1 agrees at 8 bases. This CDR3 is built from 16 residues. CDR1 and CDR2 (germline): SGHDT, YYEEEE. V shed 5 bases and J 6 bases; nucleotides not matched to a gene: 14. The CDR3 reads CASRRQGRSVEDTQYF. The CDR3 region has the DNA TGTGCCAGCAGGAGACAGGGGCGGTCAGTCGAGGATACGCAGTATTTT.

This chain uses TRBV3-1 with TRBJ2-1; D perhaps matches TRBD2 (6 bases). Germline lookup yields CDR1 LGHDT and CDR2 YNNKEL (reference sequence). V lost 1 base and J 5 bases, leaving 12 bases between the germline ends. The CDR3 is 15 residues long. The CDR3 coding sequence is TGTGCCAGCAGCCAAGTAGGGACTGGTAACAATGAGCAGTTCTTC. Translated, it gives CASSQVGTGNNEQFF.

This rearrangement joins TRBV3-1 to TRBJ1-5; D call uncertain. V was shortened by 4 bases and J by 2 bases, with 9 bases between the two germline ends. CDR1 LGHDT and CDR2 YNNKEL come from the germline V gene (reference sequence). The CDR3 length is 14 residues. The CDR3 bases are TGTGCCAGCAGCCCTGCGAGGGGCAATCAGCCCCAGCATTTT. This gives the protein CASSPARGNQPQHF.

V gene TRBV7-6 combines with J gene TRBJ1-1, with TRBD1 as a possible D gene (5 bases). From germline, CDR1 is SGHVS and CDR2 FNYEAQ. The CDR3 is 15 residues long. V gave up 5 bases and J gave up 5 bases, with 18 bases separating them. The CDR3 DNA is TGTGCCAGCAGCCGGGTGGTCCAGGGCGGAACTGAAGCTTTCTTT. Protein product: CASSRVVQGGTEAFF.

This clonotype has a handful of counts. The chain has TRBV5-1 and TRBJ2-1; no firm D call. Looked up from germline, CDR1 is SGHRS and CDR2 is YFSETQ. The CDR3 contains 13 residues. V lost 5 bases to trimming and J lost 9 bases, with 15 bases between them. CDR3 bases: TGCGCCAGCAGACTCCCCTCGGGCGGTGAGCAGTTCTTC. Encoded protein: CASRLPSGGEQFF.

This clonotype occurred many times. The J gene is TRBJ2-2, the V gene TRBV5-1; unclear D gene. This CDR3 has 14 residues. In germline, CDR1 is SGHRS, CDR2 YFSETQ. The V and J ends lost 4 bases and 2 bases respectively, with 9 bases between them. CDR3 DNA sequence: TGCGCCAGCAGCCCGGCGGACAACACCGGGGAGCTGTTTTTT. It specifies CASSPADNTGELFF.

V and J are TRBV7-3 and TRBJ2-1; a possible D gene is TRBD2 (6 bases). Germline assignment: CDR1 SGHTA and CDR2 FQGTGA. The CDR3 length is 14 residues. The germline V and J ends were trimmed by 5 bases and 6 bases, with 14 bases remaining between them. CDR3 residues: CASSGGDGINEQFF. In nucleotides, the CDR3 is TGTGCCAGCAGCGGAGGGGACGGAATCAATGAGCAGTTCTTC.

This clonotype was counted many times. V usage is TRBV12-3 or TRBV12-4 and J usage is TRBJ2-3, with D perhaps TRBD2 (5 bases). Between the trimmed V and J ends, which lost 6 bases and 0 bases, there was a span of 16 bases. The CDR3 is 16 amino acids. The CDR3, as DNA: TGTGCCAGCAGGCCTGAGGTGCGGACTAGCACAGATACGCAGTATTTT. Translated, it gives CASRPEVRTSTDTQYF.

Ten or more counts support this clonotype. The genes are TRBV7-9 and TRBJ1-2; unclear D gene. The CDR3 length is 12 residues. V was shortened by 1 base and J by 3 bases, with 3 bases between the two germline ends. Germline CDR1 and CDR2: SEHNR and FQNEAQ (reference sequence). CDR3 residues: CASSLVDYGYTF. CDR3 DNA sequence: TGTGCCAGCAGCTTAGTAGACTATGGCTACACCTTC.

The table lists this clonotype with a few counts. The gene calls are TRBV15 and TRBJ2-1, with D possibly matching TRBD1 (5 bases). The CDR3 is made up of 13 amino acids. V gave up 3 bases and J gave up 4 bases, with 7 bases separating them. Germline V gene sequence: CDR1 LNHNV, CDR2 YYDKDF (reference sequence). The CDR3 here is CATSSDSYNEQFF. CDR3 coding DNA: TGTGCCACCAGCAGCGACAGTTACAATGAGCAGTTCTTC.

The rearrangement joins TRBV13 to TRBJ2-3, with a possible D match to TRBD2 (5 bases). The CDR3 length is 15 residues. Germline V lookup: CDR1 PRHDT, CDR2 FYEKMQ (reference sequence). V was clipped by 5 bases and J by 0 bases, with 12 bases between them. This CDR3 is CASSLRTGSTDTQYF. The CDR3 DNA reads TGTGCCAGCAGCCTGAGGACTGGTAGCACAGATACGCAGTATTTT.

This clonotype has at least ten counts. The chain links TRBV6-2 or TRBV6-3 to TRBJ2-1; D is possibly TRBD2 (5 bases). CDR3 length equals 12 residues. Germline V lookup: CDR1 MNHEY, CDR2 SVGEGT. V gave up 2 bases and J gave up 8 bases, with 7 bases separating them. The CDR3 loop reads CASSYPGYEQFF. The DNA for the CDR3 is TGTGCCAGCAGTTACCCGGGGTATGAGCAGTTCTTC.

Many counts were recorded for this clonotype. The chain joins TRBV29-1 to TRBJ2-7; 12 bases fit TRBD1. The length of the CDR3 is 12 residues. The J segment lost 6 bases and the V segment lost 6 bases, leaving 3 bases of the junction unmatched. Germline CDR1 is SQVTM and CDR2 is ANQGSEA. CDR3 loop: CSVGTGGFEQYF. The CDR3, as DNA: TGCAGCGTCGGGACAGGGGGCTTCGAGCAGTACTTC.

This clonotype was seen repeatedly, ten times or more. The chain employs TRBV30 and TRBJ2-1; no clear D. CDR1 is GTSNPN and CDR2 is SVGIG in the germline V gene (reference sequence). The CDR3 contains 12 residues. The ends were cut back, 4 bases at V and 4 bases at J, with 8 bases in the middle. The CDR3 here is CAWTMGYNEQFF. In DNA, the CDR3 is TGTGCCTGGACGATGGGTTACAATGAGCAGTTCTTC.

There are a few counts of this clonotype. V is TRBV20-1 and J is TRBJ2-7; unclear D gene. The V and J ends lost 1 base and 4 bases respectively, with 2 bases between them. CDR3 length equals 10 residues. Germline values: CDR1 DFQATT, CDR2 SNEGSKA (reference sequence). CDR3 sequence reads: CSARGYEQYF. Here the CDR3 DNA reads TGCAGTGCTAGAGGTTACGAGCAGTACTTC.

This clonotype was found a few times. The J gene is TRBJ2-2, the V gene TRBV5-1; D is perhaps TRBD1 or TRBD2 (5 bases each). The V end was cut by 3 bases, the J end by 2 bases, with 17 bases between. CDR1 is SGHRS, CDR2 YFSETQ, per germline. The CDR3 runs 17 residues. The CDR3 bases are TGCGCCAGCAGCTGGGGACCGGTACTCCTTAACACCGGGGAGCTGTTTTTT. Its protein is CASSWGPVLLNTGELFF.

This clonotype was counted a few times. The CDR3 loop is CASSAGHEQYF. CDR3 sequence (DNA): TGTGCCAGCAGCGCAGGCCACGAGCAGTACTTC. V is TRBV9 and J is TRBJ2-7; no clear D. The germline gives CDR1 SGDLS, CDR2 YYNGEE. The germline V and J ends were trimmed by 3 bases and 5 bases, with 6 bases remaining between them. The CDR3 runs 11 residues.

The table lists this clonotype with many counts. The chain links TRBV12-3 or TRBV12-4 to TRBJ1-4, with a tentative D call TRBD1 (5 bases). Trimming stripped 6 bases from V and 7 bases from J, with 18 bases between. CDR3 length: 15 residues. The CDR3 DNA sequence: TGTGCCAGCAGCCAGGCTGGGGGGACTCGTGAAAAACTGTTTTTT. Translating it yields CASSQAGGTREKLFF.

A remark on this clonotype: A much bigger clone sits one base away, suggesting this may be a read error. The V and J genes are TRBV12-3 or TRBV12-4 and TRBJ2-1; TRBD2 aligns across 16 bases. There are 18 residues in the CDR3. The J segment lost 2 bases and the V segment lost 10 bases, leaving 11 bases of the junction unmatched. The CDR3 nucleotides are TGTGCCATCAGCGCCGGGACTAGCGGGAGGGTCCCCTACAATGAGCAGTTCTTC. Translating it yields CAISAGTSGRVPYNEQFF.

V gene TRBV20-1 combines with J gene TRBJ2-2, with a possible D match to TRBD2 (6 bases). CDR3 length: 13 amino acids. Trimming stripped 6 bases from V and 3 bases from J, with 11 bases between. Germline CDR1 reads DFQATT; CDR2 reads SNEGSKA (reference sequence). CDR3 sequence reads: CSAPGVYTGELFF. In nucleotides, the CDR3 is TGCAGTGCGCCGGGAGTTTACACCGGGGAGCTGTTTTTT.

This clonotype was found many times. This chain links TRBV12-5 with TRBJ2-1; 9 bases align to TRBD1. V was pared by 1 base and J by 3 bases, with 10 bases of the junction left unmatched. CDR1 is LGHNT, CDR2 FRNRAP, per germline. The CDR3 has 18 residues. The CDR3 DNA is TGTGCTAGTGGTTTGGGATACGGCCGGGACAGGGACTACAATGAGCAGTTCTTC. Translated, it gives CASGLGYGRDRDYNEQFF.

A note on this clonotype: The junction shows a germline mismatch at one end, possibly a read error. The V and J genes are TRBV24-1 and TRBJ2-7, with a weak D call TRBD1 (6 bases). In germline, CDR1 is KGHDR, CDR2 SFDVKD. The CDR3 extends over 17 amino acids. The CDR3 here is CSAPSNNDRMSSYEQYF. The DNA of the CDR3 is TGCAGTGCACCTTCAAATAACGACAGGATGAGCTCCTACGAGCAGTACTTC.

V and J are TRBV6-2 or TRBV6-3 and TRBJ1-1, with 8 bases fitting TRBD1. The CDR3 consists of 14 residues. The J segment lost 1 base and the V segment lost 5 bases, leaving 3 bases of the junction unmatched. Germline assignment: CDR1 MNHEY and CDR2 SVGEGT. CDR3 residues: CASSQTGENTEAFF. CDR3 DNA sequence: TGTGCCAGCAGTCAGACAGGGGAGAACACTGAAGCTTTCTTT.

The CDR3 DNA reads as TGTGCCAGCAGCCGACGGACCGAGAGCTCCTACAATGAGCAGTTCTTC. This translates into CASSRRTESSYNEQFF. This rearrangement joins TRBV11-2 to TRBJ2-1, with unresolved D. Per germline, CDR1 SGHAT and CDR2 FQNNGV. V dropped 5 bases and J dropped 0 bases, with 14 bases sitting between them. The CDR3 totals 16 residues.

The V gene is TRBV10-2, the J gene TRBJ2-1; no clear D. Germline V gene lookup returns CDR1 WSHSY and CDR2 SAAADI. The length of the CDR3 is 14 residues. The V end was cut by 6 bases, the J end by 5 bases, with 14 bases between. In nucleotides, the CDR3 is TGCGCCAGCAGGAACCTAGGATCCCACAATGAGCAGTTCTTC. Its translation: CASRNLGSHNEQFF.

Ten or more counts support this clonotype. The gene calls are TRBV27 and TRBJ1-5; D may be TRBD1 (6 bases). The germline V gene has CDR1 MNHEY and CDR2 SMNVEV (reference sequence). The V gene lost 5 bases and the J gene lost 5 bases, with 10 bases spanning the gap. CDR3 length: 13 amino acids. The CDR3 loop is CASSLQGYQPQHF. CDR3 in DNA: TGTGCCAGCAGTCTACAGGGATATCAGCCCCAGCATTTT.